This T cell receptor beta chain is drawn from a study of T cell therapy after organ transplantation (dated by TCRdb to the late 2010s). Describing the broader study: Therapy products were autologous CMV-specific T cells expanded in vitro for approximately 15 days with a peptide pool of 30 HLA class I and II CMV epitopes. Patients were given up to 6 doses of T cells at 2-week intervals and were followed for 25 to 35 weeks after finishing therapy. Most of the ten patients were classed as clinical responders and two as nonresponders. Patients received a median of 1.92 x 10^8 CMV-specific T cells across 2 to 6 intravenous infusions. The study was a follow-up TRBV repertoire analysis of an open-label phase I trial of autologous CMV-specific adoptive T cell therapy in solid-organ transplant recipients. Pretherapy peripheral blood samples were collected before commencement of T cell therapy. Only about 80% of the 10 patients had long-term post-therapy samples available.

The sample's time point label is to be understood as: before start of T cell therapy. Solid-organ transplant recipients with drug-resistant/recurrent cytomegalovirus were included as patients. Nine to ten trial participants were selected for repertoire analysis based on availability of post-therapy peripheral blood mononuclear cells. A BD FACSAria III was used to sort viable CD3+CD8+CD4- lymphocytes from PBMCs. Genomic DNA was extracted from sorted cells with the Qiagen DNeasy Kit. Points the paper makes about the study in general: Both transferred clonotypes and endogenous clonotypes not detected in the therapy products appeared to be included in post-therapy reconstitution. Few detected expansions in nonresponders may reflect reduced sample coverage from poor CD8+ T cell yield. Fold change in CD8 clonality after therapy was inversely correlated with pretherapy clonality, suggesting that less biased repertoires were more receptive to remodeling. Nonresponders showed marked pretherapy clonal expansions with minimal repertoire change after therapy. The small cohort prevented assessing confounders such as concurrent antirejection and antiviral medications.

On this clone: No cognate antigen has been identified for it. Base qualities are missing; no much larger clone stands one base away.

The CDR1 and CDR2 encoded by the germline V gene are MGHRA and YSYEKL. Counted from cysteine to phenylalanine, this CDR3 has 18 amino acids. Only the CDR3 part of the read is kept: 54 bases, read in frame from the first base. The V end gives up 1 base and the J end 0 bases, leaving 9 bases in the junction not matched to a gene. TRB CDR3 regions were amplified from genomic DNA with the immunoSEQ two-step, bias-controlled multiplex PCR assay. CDR3 libraries were sequenced on an Illumina NextSeq 500. In the source study's methods: The immunoSEQ Analyzer platform was used for initial alignment and bioinformatics, including bias normalization against synthetic CDR3 analogs. Annotation of V, D and J genes was based on the definitions in the IMGT database. For further TRBV analyses, VDJtools version 1.1.10 and the R package tcR version 2.2.1.11 were used with default settings. GLIPH analysis was performed with version 1.0 using default settings. In CDR3 sequences with at least 5 reads, significant changes in clonotype frequency were tested by a 2-sided binomial test with Benjamini-Hochberg correction (alpha = 0.01). In TCRdb, the immuneACCESS table is reduced to in-frame sequences with V and J assigned. These tables do not hold every clone; where another copy was compared, an unresolved V gene accounts for under half, and the others remain unexplained. D and trimming were read from the DNA, whereas the V and J calls and clone size are those reported in that table. This sample holds over a hundred clones; 74% were observed only once. The top ten clones comprise roughly 56% of the sample.

Sequenced here: CD8+ T cells from blood, sampled before autologous CMV-specific T cell therapy. The chain is assembled from TRBV4-1 and TRBJ1-1, with 9 bases matching TRBD1. The TCR sequence derives from a human patient who had received a solid organ transplant and had CMV disease. DNA sequence: TGCGCCAGCAGCCAAGTACAGGGGGCTTTTGGGTTGAACACTGAAGCTTTCTTT. Its amino acids are CASSQVQGAFGLNTEAFF.